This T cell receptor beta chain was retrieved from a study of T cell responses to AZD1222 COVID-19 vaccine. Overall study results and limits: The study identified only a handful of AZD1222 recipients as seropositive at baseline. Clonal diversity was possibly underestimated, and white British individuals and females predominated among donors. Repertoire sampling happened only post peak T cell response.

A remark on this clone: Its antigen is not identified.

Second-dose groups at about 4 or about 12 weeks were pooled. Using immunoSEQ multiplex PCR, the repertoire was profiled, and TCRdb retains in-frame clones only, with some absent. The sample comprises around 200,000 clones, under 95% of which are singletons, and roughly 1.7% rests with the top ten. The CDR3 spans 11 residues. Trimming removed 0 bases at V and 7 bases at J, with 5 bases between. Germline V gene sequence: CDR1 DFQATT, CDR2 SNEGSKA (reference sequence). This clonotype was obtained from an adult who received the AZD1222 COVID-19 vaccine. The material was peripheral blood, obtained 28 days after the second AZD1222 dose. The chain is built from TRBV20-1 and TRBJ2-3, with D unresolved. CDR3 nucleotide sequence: TGCAGTGCTAGAGATCTAAATACGCAGTATTTT. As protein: CSARDLNTQYF.